This is a list of T cell receptor beta chains from one sample in a study of siplizumab effects on memory and regulatory T cells. The protocol was immunoSEQ multiplex PCR, while the TCRdb copy is restricted to in-frame clones and leaves out a portion. The repertoire holds 95,000 to 130,000 clones, with 94% as singletons. The sample comprised non-Treg CD4+ T cells sorted from blood. These TCRs come from a human donor in good health. Each CDR3 is given with its conserved first and last residue. D genes are given only for firm matches. A row's size may be missing; if present it is once, few, many or a size class.

j_gene | abundance | v_gene | d_gene | CDR3aa
TRBJ2-7 | . | TRBV6-1 | . | CASIWEGSNEQYF
TRBJ2-7 | . | TRBV6-1 | . | CASMPGGSIEQYF
TRBJ1-5 | . | TRBV4-2 | . | CASSQDLAGYRQPQHF
TRBJ2-7 | . | TRBV11-2 | . | CASRVDGQYYEQYF
TRBJ1-1 | . | TRBV18 | . | CASSPPRTQNTEAFF
TRBJ2-7 | . | TRBV29-1 | . | CSVALYEYYEQYF
TRBJ2-7 | . | TRBV28 | TRBD2 | CASLRRGSGRYEQYF
TRBJ1-4 | . | TRBV10-3 | . | CAISAGGPAGNEKLFF
TRBJ2-2 | . | TRBV5-1 | . | CASSFAAAPNTGELFF
TRBJ1-4 | . | TRBV5-6 | . | CASSGRGNNEKLFF
TRBJ1-1 | . | TRBV5-1 | . | CASSFKDMNTEAFF
TRBJ2-1 | . | TRBV11-3 | . | CASSLGTGTNNEQFF
TRBJ1-6 | . | TRBV6-1 | . | CASKKGAGNDSPLHF
TRBJ2-3 | . | TRBV9 | . | CASSVDDTQYF
TRBJ2-2 | . | TRBV7-9 | . | CASSPGELRTGELFF
TRBJ1-2 | . | TRBV27 | . | CASRPGGTLYGYTF
TRBJ1-2 | . | TRBV9 | . | CASSVGRGYGYTF
TRBJ2-7 | . | TRBV6-5 | TRBD1 | CASRGTGRSYEQYF
TRBJ1-1 | . | TRBV6-6 | . | CASSYSIAGVVKAFF
TRBJ2-3 | . | TRBV7-3 | TRBD1 | CASSLLGGRGTDTQYF
TRBJ1-2 | . | TRBV19 | TRBD1 | CASSIDGTASGYGYTF
TRBJ1-2 | . | TRBV9 | . | CASSPRSYGYTF
TRBJ1-4 | once | TRBV5-4 | . | CASSLGSPGADEKLFF
TRBJ1-2 | few | TRBV20-1 | . | CSASSVRGYTF
TRBJ2-7 | . | TRBV15 | . | CATSRTREGPGGF
TRBJ2-1 | . | TRBV5-6 | . | CASSLFGPLGDNEQFF
TRBJ2-1 | few | TRBV9 | . | CASSVAGSDYNEQFF
TRBJ2-1 | once | TRBV6-1 | TRBD2 | CASSVSLAGGGSYNEQFF
TRBJ1-3 | once | TRBV6-5 | . | CASSYGSGTSGNTIYF
TRBJ2-5 | . | TRBV27 | TRBD2 | CASSLIGGGGLAGNQETQYF
TRBJ2-1 | . | TRBV19 | . | CASSIKGYLEQFF
TRBJ1-2 | . | TRBV5-4 | TRBD1 | CASSGGQANYGYTF
TRBJ2-1 | once | TRBV7-9 | TRBD1 | CASLGQGASGSYNEQFF
TRBJ2-3 | . | TRBV6-1 | TRBD2 | CASRDVAGGTDTQYF
TRBJ1-1 | . | TRBV28 | TRBD1 | CASRPGQQNTEAFF
TRBJ1-1 | . | TRBV19 | . | CASRAVSRASTEAFF